The rows below give T cell receptor beta chains drawn from one sample of a study of control samples from healthy donors and cancer patients. Produced via immunoSEQ multiplex PCR; TCRdb's table is partial and in-frame only. This sample has 130,000 or so clones; 94% occur once, and the top ten carry less than 15%. Sequencing was performed on blood. The source of these receptors is a man aged 40-50 years in good health. CDR3s include the opening cysteine and the closing phenylalanine or tryptophan. The D gene is left open where the match is weak. Size tells how often a clone was seen (once, few, many) or the class of an expanded clone, and some rows leave it out.

CDR3nt: TGTGCTAGCAGCTTAGGGACAGGCCTAGATACGCAGTATTTT
CDR3aa: CASSLGTGLDTQYF
abundance: -
d_gene: TRBD1
v_gene: TRBV7-7
j_gene: TRBJ2-3

CDR3nt: TGTGCCAGCAGCCCTTCTATGAACACTGAAGCTTTCTTT
CDR3aa: CASSPSMNTEAFF
abundance: -
d_gene: -
v_gene: TRBV5-6
j_gene: TRBJ1-1

CDR3nt: TGTGCCAGCAGCTTAAAGTTCTTGGAAACAGGGGGTGATTCACCCCTCCACTTT
CDR3aa: CASSLKFLETGGDSPLHF
abundance: -
d_gene: TRBD1
v_gene: TRBV11-2
j_gene: TRBJ1-6

CDR3nt: TGCGCCAGCAGCCAAGTGGGGGGTACAGGGGCTGATTCCTACGAGCAGTACTTC
CDR3aa: CASSQVGGTGADSYEQYF
abundance: -
d_gene: -
v_gene: TRBV4-1
j_gene: TRBJ2-7

CDR3nt: TGTGCCAGCAGTGAATACAGGGCGGGCACTGAAGCTTTCTTT
CDR3aa: CASSEYRAGTEAFF
abundance: -
d_gene: -
v_gene: TRBV25-1
j_gene: TRBJ1-1

CDR3nt: TGTGCCAGCAAGCGGCTAGCGGGCAGCACAGATACGCAGTATTTT
CDR3aa: CASKRLAGSTDTQYF
abundance: -
d_gene: TRBD2
v_gene: TRBV28
j_gene: TRBJ2-3

CDR3nt: TGTGCCAGCAGGGTAAGGGACTCTGGGGCCAACGTCCTGACTTTC
CDR3aa: CASRVRDSGANVLTF
abundance: -
d_gene: -
v_gene: TRBV6-5
j_gene: TRBJ2-6

CDR3nt: TGTGCCATCAGCCTTGGACTACTAAAGGACTATGGCTACACCTTC
CDR3aa: CAISLGLLKDYGYTF
abundance: -
d_gene: -
v_gene: TRBV10-3
j_gene: TRBJ1-2

CDR3nt: TGTGCCACCAGCAATACGGACGGAGTCTACGAGCAGTACTTC
CDR3aa: CATSNTDGVYEQYF
abundance: -
d_gene: -
v_gene: TRBV15
j_gene: TRBJ2-7

CDR3nt: TGTGCCAGCAGCCTAGGTATGAACACTGAAGCTTTCTTT
CDR3aa: CASSLGMNTEAFF
abundance: -
d_gene: -
v_gene: TRBV7-3
j_gene: TRBJ1-1

CDR3nt: TGTGCCATCAGACCTAGCGGGGATGACACCGGGGAGCTGTTTTTT
CDR3aa: CAIRPSGDDTGELFF
abundance: -
d_gene: TRBD2
v_gene: TRBV10-3
j_gene: TRBJ2-2

CDR3nt: TGTGCCAGCAGCGCCCAGGGGAACTATGGCTACACCTTC
CDR3aa: CASSAQGNYGYTF
abundance: -
d_gene: -
v_gene: TRBV9
j_gene: TRBJ1-2

CDR3nt: TGTGCCAGCACCTTCGACCTTAACTATGGCTACACCTTC
CDR3aa: CASTFDLNYGYTF
abundance: -
d_gene: -
v_gene: TRBV27
j_gene: TRBJ1-2

CDR3nt: TGTGCCAGCAGCATCTGGAATTCACCCCTCCACTTT
CDR3aa: CASSIWNSPLHF
abundance: -
d_gene: -
v_gene: TRBV13
j_gene: TRBJ1-6

CDR3nt: TGTGCCAGCAGTCCCCCGGGACAGAGGAAACACCATACTTTT
CDR3aa: CASSPPGQRKHHTF
abundance: -
d_gene: TRBD1
v_gene: TRBV28
j_gene: TRBJ1-3

CDR3nt: TGTGCCAGCAGTTTGGGGACACTTGGCGGAAACACCATATATTTT
CDR3aa: CASSLGTLGGNTIYF
abundance: -
d_gene: -
v_gene: TRBV28
j_gene: TRBJ1-3

CDR3nt: TGTGCCAGCAGTTTAAGAGTGCCGCTTTATAATTCACCCCTCCACTTT
CDR3aa: CASSLRVPLYNSPLHF
abundance: -
d_gene: -
v_gene: TRBV27
j_gene: TRBJ1-6

CDR3nt: TGTGCCAGCACTCTCGGCGATGTTCAGCCCCAGCATTTT
CDR3aa: CASTLGDVQPQHF
abundance: -
d_gene: -
v_gene: TRBV12-3/TRBV12-4
j_gene: TRBJ1-5

CDR3nt: TGTGCCAGCAGCTTTGCAGTCACTGAAGCTTTCTTT
CDR3aa: CASSFAVTEAFF
abundance: -
d_gene: -
v_gene: TRBV5-5
j_gene: TRBJ1-1

CDR3nt: TGTGCCAGCAGCCAACTCTCAGGGGGAGGCTACACCTTC
CDR3aa: CASSQLSGGGYTF
abundance: -
d_gene: TRBD1
v_gene: TRBV4-2
j_gene: TRBJ1-2

CDR3nt: TGTGCCAGCAGCTCCGAACAGGGCGGGGATACGCAGTATTTT
CDR3aa: CASSSEQGGDTQYF
abundance: -
d_gene: -
v_gene: TRBV5-4
j_gene: TRBJ2-3

CDR3nt: TGTGCCAGCAGTCCGGGACAGGGGTACGAGCAGTACTTC
CDR3aa: CASSPGQGYEQYF
abundance: -
d_gene: TRBD1
v_gene: TRBV27
j_gene: TRBJ2-7

CDR3nt: TGCAGCGCCCCAGGGGCGGGAACCTTTAGTGGCTACACCTTC
CDR3aa: CSAPGAGTFSGYTF
abundance: -
d_gene: -
v_gene: TRBV29-1
j_gene: TRBJ1-2

CDR3nt: TGTGCCAGCAGTTCAGAAGGGAACACTGAAGCTTTCTTT
CDR3aa: CASSSEGNTEAFF
abundance: -
d_gene: -
v_gene: TRBV12-3/TRBV12-4
j_gene: TRBJ1-1

CDR3nt: TGCGCCAGCAGCCCCGACAGGGGAGTCTACAATGAGCAGTTCTTC
CDR3aa: CASSPDRGVYNEQFF
abundance: -
d_gene: TRBD1
v_gene: TRBV10-2
j_gene: TRBJ2-1

CDR3nt: TGTGCCAGCAGCCAGGGGCTGGGGAGGGCCTATGGCTACACCTTC
CDR3aa: CASSQGLGRAYGYTF
abundance: -
d_gene: -
v_gene: TRBV7-2
j_gene: TRBJ1-2

CDR3nt: TGTGCCAGCAGCCCCTACTTCACGACCAGAGAGACCCAGTACTTC
CDR3aa: CASSPYFTTRETQYF
abundance: -
d_gene: -
v_gene: TRBV5-4
j_gene: TRBJ2-5

CDR3nt: TGCGCCAGCAGTCGGGAAGGGGTCACCGGGGAGCTGTTTTTT
CDR3aa: CASSREGVTGELFF
abundance: -
d_gene: -
v_gene: TRBV5-1
j_gene: TRBJ2-2

CDR3nt: TGTGCCAGCCAAAGGACAGGTGAAGCTTTCTTT
CDR3aa: CASQRTGEAFF
abundance: -
d_gene: TRBD1
v_gene: TRBV25-1
j_gene: TRBJ1-1

CDR3nt: TGTGCCAGCAGTTCGGGCCGGGGGGGCAATCAGCCCCAGCATTTT
CDR3aa: CASSSGRGGNQPQHF
abundance: once
d_gene: -
v_gene: TRBV7-9
j_gene: TRBJ1-5

CDR3nt: TGTGCCAGCAGTTTCCGGGACAGGACCACAGATACGCAGTATTTT
CDR3aa: CASSFRDRTTDTQYF
abundance: -
d_gene: TRBD1
v_gene: TRBV6-2/TRBV6-3
j_gene: TRBJ2-3

CDR3nt: TGTGCCAGCAGCCAACAGAAGGCCACAGATACGCAGTATTTT
CDR3aa: CASSQQKATDTQYF
abundance: -
d_gene: -
v_gene: TRBV14
j_gene: TRBJ2-3

CDR3nt: TGCGCCAGCAGACCTATAGGGACAGCTACCGAAAAACTGTTTTTT
CDR3aa: CASRPIGTATEKLFF
abundance: -
d_gene: TRBD1
v_gene: TRBV4-1
j_gene: TRBJ1-4

CDR3nt: TGTGCCAGTCGCGCACCGGGGCCTCGACACTTT
CDR3aa: CASRAPGPRHF
abundance: once
d_gene: -
v_gene: TRBV19
j_gene: TRBJ1-1

CDR3nt: TGTGCCAGCTCACTCAAGGTCCAGTCGGGGGAGCAGTACTTC
CDR3aa: CASSLKVQSGEQYF
abundance: once
d_gene: -
v_gene: TRBV18
j_gene: TRBJ2-7